This T cell receptor (beta chain) appears in the sequencing data of a study of blood T cells in healthy people across ages (dated by TCRdb to between 2015 and 2016). Regarding the complete study: In model experiments, template switching captured about one uniquely barcoded TCR beta cDNA molecule for every two T cells. To avoid experimental bias, donors of different ages were randomly spread across the sequencing lanes. Using the same blood draw, the study looked at two additional independent replicas of 1 million unique cDNA reads for two donors, one aged 18 to 30 and the other aged 80 or older. Age-related changes in TCR beta repertoire diversity were measured in the study by deep sequencing normalized with unique cDNA molecular identifiers. Donors were grouped into four age groups: young (average approximately 16 years), middle-aged (less than 40), aged (around 60) and long-lived (about 82). Summary of the overall study and its limitations: Estimates of total diversity based on one million sequenced T cells were considered lower bounds and underestimates. Because donor CMV infection status was unknown, age-related changes in expanded clonotypes were potentially confounded. As age increased, observed TCR beta diversity per million T cells dropped in a roughly linear way, and a significant reduction was already evident by age about 40. Compared with the aged group, the long-lived group had more naive CD4+ T cells, fewer expanded clones and increased TCR diversity, suggesting age selection. There was a strong correlation between observed TCR beta diversity and the percentage of naive T cells measured by flow cytometry. Because profiling used bulk unsorted PBMCs, naive and antigen-experienced compartments could not be compared conclusively.

In the case of this clonotype: Its recognized antigen is unknown. Per-base quality was not reported, and no clone a single base away is much larger than it.

The germline ends are 8 bases apart after V is trimmed by 9 bases and J by 2 bases. Its CDR3 holds 12 amino acids, cysteine through phenylalanine. CDR3 DNA only is kept here, 36 bases in frame from base 1. CDR1 and CDR2 are drawn from the germline V gene: KGHDR, SFDVKD. The approximately 39 donors, aged roughly 6 to 95 years, were systemically healthy Caucasian individuals from Russia. Each donor gave roughly 11 milliliters of peripheral blood, drawn into EDTA-treated Vacutainer tubes. Ficoll-Paque density-gradient centrifugation was used to isolate PBMCs, with at least 6.5 million per sample. Total RNA was extracted from PBMCs with Trizol reagent, with at least 6 micrograms obtained per sample. For every donor, flow cytometry on a PBMC aliquot measured the percentage of naive CD45RAhigh/CD27high T cells. Libraries were built with 5' RACE. TCRdb lists the instrument as Illumina HiSeq 2500. A second 7 to 11 cycle PCR used a sample-barcoded 5' primer and a J-beta primer mix. A unique molecular identifier was introduced onto each TCR beta cDNA molecule by a template-switch 5' adaptor carrying 12 random nucleotides. Each sample yielded at least 3 million CDR3-containing paired-end reads. All of the RNA was converted into first-strand cDNA using the Mint cDNA synthesis kit, with a TRBC-specific oligonucleotide serving as the primer. Following uracil-DNA glycosylase treatment, all cDNA underwent a first 18-cycle PCR with the universal primers M1SS and BC2_uni_R. As for how the authors treated the data: Each sample was normalized by randomly selecting 1 million high-quality reads, each carrying a distinct molecular identifier. Instead of being binned into consensus sequences, reads with shared molecular identifiers were discarded. CDR3 identification, clonotype clustering and error correction used MiTCR with a Q25 quality threshold and the strictest error-elimination algorithm. A nonparametric unseen species model using Euler transformation provided a lower-bound estimate of total TCR beta diversity. Using fastp trimming at Q25 and MiXCR clonotype assembly, TCRdb reanalyzed the public sequencing data and kept in-frame beta chains. A single entry per CDR3 protein holds the most common genes and DNA from its merged rows. The authors' filters were not applied to this entry. In this sample the table shows 650,000 to 1,000,000 distinct CDR3 sequences, 36% of which occur a single time. The top ten constitute approximately 12% of the sample.

The clonotype comes from a man aged 18 to 29 in good health. The chain joins TRBV24-1 to TRBJ2-3, with the D segment possibly TRBD1 or TRBD2, each aligning over 6 bases. Sequencing was done on a sample of blood. The CDR3 region: CATSGATDTQYF. The DNA sequence is TGTGCCACCTCGGGGGCCACAGATACGCAGTATTTT.